This T cell receptor beta chain derives from a study of vaccination and CD4 T cells after COVID-19. The wider study: The convalescent population consisted of six males and four females, two of whom were of Hispanic ethnicity. Between diagnosis and the drawing of post-COVID samples lay a median around 110 days (range 35 to 161). Day 14 and days 161 to 241 post-vaccination were the time points at which a few convalescent patients were sampled.

Findings and caveats of the study: A median around 90% of convalescent patients' SARS-CoV-2-reactive clones emerged only after vaccination.

About this clonotype: What it binds is not known.

Cultured CD4+ T-cell DNA underwent Oncomine TCR Beta short-read sequencing. TCRdb re-analysed the PCR reads in MiXCR, keeping a single row per CDR3 protein. The table shows around 21,000 distinct CDR3 sequences, with 35% to 45% occurring only once. This CDR3 has 15 residues. The V end lost 1 base, the J end lost 7 bases, and 13 bases lay between the germline ends. Germline V gene lookup returns CDR1 SEHNR and CDR2 FQNEAQ (reference sequence). Time point: late sampling 161 to 241 days after vaccination in a few convalescent patients. Described treatment: roughly 10-day PBMC culture with coronavirus spike peptide pools or control peptides (ViraFEST assay).

The material was CD4+ T cells from blood, cultured in vitro, obtained about 7 months after SARS-CoV-2 vaccination. This TCR derives from a human donor who had recovered from COVID-19. This chain joins TRBV7-9 and TRBJ2-2; D remains ambiguous. DNA for the CDR3: TGTGCCAGCAGCTTAGGGATCGGCGATGGCGGGGAGCTGTTTTTT. Translation: CASSLGIGDGGELFF.